Listed below are T cell receptor beta chains from one sample, sequenced in a study of blood T cell repertoires in COVID-19. Profiled with immunoSEQ multiplex PCR; TCRdb holds only in-frame clones, not every one. The table shows more than 150,000 clones, with around 85% occurring only once. Input material: peripheral blood. These receptors were obtained from a woman at least 80 years old with acute or convalescent COVID-19. CDR3s include the opening cysteine and the closing phenylalanine or tryptophan. Fields, in order: clone size, D gene, J gene, V gene, CDR3 protein, CDR3 DNA. D genes are given only for firm matches. Part of the rows lack a size; the others show once, few, many or a class for expanded clones.

size: .
D: .
J: TRBJ1-5
V: TRBV16
CDR3: CASSQLTDQPQHF
DNA: TGTGCCAGCAGCCAATTAACGGATCAGCCCCAGCATTTT

size: .
D: .
J: TRBJ2-7
V: TRBV30
CDR3: CAWSLTGPRVVYEQYF
DNA: TGTGCCTGGAGCCTGACAGGCCCACGCGTGGTCTACGAGCAGTACTTC

size: .
D: .
J: TRBJ2-7
V: TRBV27
CDR3: CASGREQTYEQYF
DNA: TGTGCCAGCGGGCGGGAACAAACCTACGAGCAGTACTTC

size: once
D: .
J: TRBJ2-7
V: TRBV20-1
CDR3: CSAFNLREQYF
DNA: TGCAGTGCCTTTAACCTCCGGGAGCAGTACTTC

size: .
D: .
J: TRBJ1-4
V: TRBV5-1
CDR3: CASSSQAGRQEKLFF
DNA: TGCGCCAGCAGTTCCCAGGCGGGGAGGCAAGAAAAACTGTTTTTT

size: .
D: TRBD2
J: TRBJ2-2
V: TRBV5-1
CDR3: CASSLLSGAGTGELFF
DNA: TGCGCCAGCAGCTTGCTTAGCGGGGCGGGCACCGGGGAGCTGTTTTTT

size: .
D: TRBD1
J: TRBJ2-7
V: TRBV7-6
CDR3: CASSLARQGAYEQYF
DNA: TGTGCCAGCAGCTTAGCCAGACAGGGAGCCTACGAGCAGTACTTC

size: .
D: TRBD2
J: TRBJ2-2
V: TRBV14
CDR3: CASSPTLTSRTTGELFF
DNA: TGTGCCAGCAGCCCAACCTTGACTAGCAGAACGACCGGGGAGCTGTTTTTT

size: once
D: TRBD1
J: TRBJ2-1
V: TRBV27
CDR3: CASSFPGQGIREQFF
DNA: TGTGCCAGCAGTTTTCCGGGACAGGGGATCAGGGAGCAGTTCTTC

size: .
D: TRBD2
J: TRBJ2-2
V: TRBV10-1
CDR3: CASSDLAGRSTGELFF
DNA: TGCGCCAGCAGTGACCTAGCGGGGAGGTCCACCGGGGAGCTGTTTTTT

size: once
D: .
J: TRBJ2-1
V: TRBV5-4
CDR3: CASSLDGGSYNEQFF
DNA: TGTGCCAGCAGCTTGGACGGGGGCTCCTACAATGAGCAGTTCTTC

size: .
D: TRBD1
J: TRBJ2-7
V: TRBV5-1
CDR3: CASSFTGTGFTYEQYF
DNA: TGCGCCAGCAGCTTCACCGGGACAGGGTTTACCTACGAGCAGTACTTC

size: .
D: TRBD2
J: TRBJ2-7
V: TRBV12-3/TRBV12-4
CDR3: CASTNSGAGEQYF
DNA: TGTGCCAGCACTAATAGCGGGGCAGGCGAGCAGTACTTC

size: .
D: TRBD2
J: TRBJ2-1
V: TRBV18
CDR3: CASSEAGGGYNEQFF
DNA: TGTGCCAGCTCAGAAGCGGGAGGTGGGTACAATGAGCAGTTCTTC

size: .
D: TRBD2
J: TRBJ2-3
V: TRBV6-2/TRBV6-3
CDR3: CASSYGGLEVDTQYF
DNA: TGTGCCAGCAGTTACGGGGGACTAGAGGTAGATACGCAGTATTTT

size: .
D: TRBD1
J: TRBJ2-7
V: TRBV19
CDR3: CASSQQGASYEQYF
DNA: TGTGCCAGTAGTCAACAGGGGGCTTCCTACGAGCAGTACTTC